The rows below give T cell receptor beta chains drawn from one sample of a study of blood T cell repertoires in COVID-19. TCRdb keeps only in-frame clones here, not all; method: immunoSEQ multiplex PCR. The sample holds roughly 240,000 clones; 90% are singletons and the top ten take around 1%. The sequenced material came from PBMCs or T cells enriched from blood (not recorded which). The receptors were gathered from a middle-aged man who had been exposed to COVID-19. CDR3s include the opening cysteine and the closing phenylalanine or tryptophan. A D gene is named only where the DNA matches it firmly. Clone sizes are given selectively: once, few, many, or a class where the clone is expanded.

D gene: .
CDR3 length: 15
V gene: TRBV2
J gene: TRBJ2-1
clone size: .
CDR3 protein: CASSVAKPTYNEQFF
CDR3 DNA: TGTGCCAGCAGCGTAGCGAAACCTACCTACAATGAGCAGTTCTTC

D gene: .
CDR3 length: 15
V gene: TRBV18
J gene: TRBJ2-5
clone size: .
CDR3 protein: CASSPELGRQETQYF
CDR3 DNA: TGTGCCAGCTCACCAGAGCTAGGCAGACAAGAGACCCAGTACTTC

D gene: TRBD2
CDR3 length: 14
V gene: TRBV30
J gene: TRBJ2-1
clone size: .
CDR3 protein: CASTWVAGVSEQFF
CDR3 DNA: TGTGCCTCTACCTGGGTAGCGGGAGTATCTGAGCAGTTCTTC

D gene: TRBD2
CDR3 length: 13
V gene: TRBV5-1
J gene: TRBJ2-1
clone size: .
CDR3 protein: CATGLAVNNEQFF
CDR3 DNA: TGCGCCACGGGACTAGCGGTAAACAATGAGCAGTTCTTC

D gene: .
CDR3 length: 17
V gene: TRBV25-1
J gene: TRBJ2-2
clone size: .
CDR3 protein: CASSEGGLTKNTGELFF
CDR3 DNA: TGTGCCAGCAGTGAAGGGGGACTTACCAAAAACACCGGGGAGCTGTTTTTT

D gene: .
CDR3 length: 13
V gene: TRBV7-7
J gene: TRBJ2-5
clone size: .
CDR3 protein: CASSPAAGETQYF
CDR3 DNA: TGTGCTAGCAGCCCCGCGGCGGGAGAGACCCAGTACTTC

D gene: TRBD2
CDR3 length: 15
V gene: TRBV4-1
J gene: TRBJ2-7
clone size: .
CDR3 protein: CASSPGTSGGNEQYF
CDR3 DNA: TGCGCCAGCAGCCCGGGGACTAGCGGGGGGAACGAGCAGTACTTC

D gene: TRBD1
CDR3 length: 13
V gene: TRBV2
J gene: TRBJ2-7
clone size: .
CDR3 protein: CASSTGQGGEQYF
CDR3 DNA: TGTGCCAGCAGTACCGGACAGGGTGGCGAGCAGTACTTC

D gene: TRBD1
CDR3 length: 16
V gene: TRBV4-1
J gene: TRBJ1-6
clone size: .
CDR3 protein: CASSQNRGSYNSPLHF
CDR3 DNA: TGCGCCAGCAGCCAAAACAGGGGTTCCTATAATTCACCCCTCCACTTT

D gene: .
CDR3 length: 14
V gene: TRBV28
J gene: TRBJ1-5
clone size: few
CDR3 protein: CASSLGSWSQPQHF
CDR3 DNA: TGTGCCAGCAGTTTGGGGAGTTGGAGTCAGCCCCAGCATTTT

D gene: .
CDR3 length: 16
V gene: TRBV15
J gene: TRBJ1-2
clone size: .
CDR3 protein: CATSRRLGAANYGYTF
CDR3 DNA: TGTGCCACCAGCAGGAGGCTAGGGGCAGCTAACTATGGCTACACCTTC

D gene: TRBD1
CDR3 length: 15
V gene: TRBV7-2
J gene: TRBJ2-2
clone size: .
CDR3 protein: CASSLGDRAPGELFF
CDR3 DNA: TGTGCCAGCAGCTTAGGGGACAGGGCGCCCGGGGAGCTGTTTTTT

D gene: .
CDR3 length: 15
V gene: TRBV18
J gene: TRBJ2-1
clone size: .
CDR3 protein: CASSTTDRPYNEQFF
CDR3 DNA: TGTGCCAGCTCAACGACAGATCGACCCTACAATGAGCAGTTCTTC

D gene: .
CDR3 length: 14
V gene: TRBV28
J gene: TRBJ1-3
clone size: .
CDR3 protein: CASAIEYSGNTIYF
CDR3 DNA: TGTGCCAGCGCTATAGAATACTCTGGAAACACCATATATTTT

D gene: TRBD2
CDR3 length: 17
V gene: TRBV5-1
J gene: TRBJ2-2
clone size: .
CDR3 protein: CASSLVIAGGITGELFF
CDR3 DNA: TGCGCCAGCAGCTTGGTGATAGCGGGAGGAATCACCGGGGAGCTGTTTTTT

D gene: TRBD1
CDR3 length: 14
V gene: TRBV9
J gene: TRBJ1-6
clone size: .
CDR3 protein: CASSSRQGSSPLHF
CDR3 DNA: TGTGCCAGCAGCTCCCGACAGGGTAGTTCACCCCTCCACTTT

D gene: TRBD1
CDR3 length: 15
V gene: TRBV5-4
J gene: TRBJ2-3
clone size: .
CDR3 protein: CASSLLGQGADTQYF
CDR3 DNA: TGTGCCAGCAGCTTGTTGGGACAGGGGGCAGATACGCAGTATTTT

D gene: TRBD2
CDR3 length: 21
V gene: TRBV27
J gene: TRBJ2-2
clone size: .
CDR3 protein: CASSYTGLAGGKGSRTGELFF
CDR3 DNA: TGTGCCAGCAGTTACACCGGACTAGCGGGAGGAAAAGGGTCCCGCACCGGGGAGCTGTTTTTT

D gene: .
CDR3 length: 13
V gene: TRBV7-3
J gene: TRBJ2-3
clone size: .
CDR3 protein: CASSLPEADTQYF
CDR3 DNA: TGTGCCAGCAGCTTACCAGAGGCAGATACGCAGTATTTT

D gene: .
CDR3 length: 13
V gene: TRBV11-2
J gene: TRBJ2-5
clone size: .
CDR3 protein: CASSLLGEETQYF
CDR3 DNA: TGTGCCAGCAGCCTACTTGGGGAGGAGACCCAGTACTTC

D gene: TRBD2
CDR3 length: 15
V gene: TRBV11-2
J gene: TRBJ2-1
clone size: .
CDR3 protein: CASSFGTSGIYEQFF
CDR3 DNA: TGTGCCAGCAGCTTCGGGACTAGCGGGATATATGAGCAGTTCTTC

D gene: TRBD1
CDR3 length: 16
V gene: TRBV5-1
J gene: TRBJ1-6
clone size: once
CDR3 protein: CASSRDSSSYNSPLHF
CDR3 DNA: TGCGCCAGTAGCCGGGACAGTAGCTCCTATAATTCACCCCTCCACTTT

D gene: .
CDR3 length: 14
V gene: TRBV27
J gene: TRBJ2-7
clone size: .
CDR3 protein: CASSSQGIPYEQYF
CDR3 DNA: TGTGCCAGCAGTTCCCAGGGGATACCCTACGAGCAGTACTTC

D gene: TRBD1
CDR3 length: 14
V gene: TRBV19
J gene: TRBJ1-4
clone size: .
CDR3 protein: CASSKRQGREKLFF
CDR3 DNA: TGTGCCAGTAGTAAACGACAGGGGAGAGAAAAACTGTTTTTT

D gene: .
CDR3 length: 13
V gene: TRBV9
J gene: TRBJ1-6
clone size: .
CDR3 protein: CASSVTGNPPLHF
CDR3 DNA: TGTGCCAGCAGCGTTACAGGGAACCCACCCCTCCACTTT

D gene: .
CDR3 length: 12
V gene: TRBV5-1
J gene: TRBJ2-3
clone size: .
CDR3 protein: CASSLAADTQYF
CDR3 DNA: TGCGCCAGCAGCTTGGCTGCAGATACGCAGTATTTT

D gene: TRBD1
CDR3 length: 14
V gene: TRBV6-5
J gene: TRBJ1-3
clone size: .
CDR3 protein: CASRSTGLGNTIYF
CDR3 DNA: TGTGCCAGCAGATCGACAGGGCTTGGAAACACCATATATTTT

D gene: TRBD1
CDR3 length: 15
V gene: TRBV7-8
J gene: TRBJ1-1
clone size: .
CDR3 protein: CASSPRDRDNTEAFF
CDR3 DNA: TGTGCCAGCAGCCCGAGGGACAGAGATAACACTGAAGCTTTCTTT

D gene: TRBD1
CDR3 length: 14
V gene: TRBV7-9
J gene: TRBJ1-2
clone size: .
CDR3 protein: CASSFKGADYGYTF
CDR3 DNA: TGTGCCAGCAGCTTCAAGGGGGCCGACTATGGCTACACCTTC

D gene: .
CDR3 length: 15
V gene: TRBV28
J gene: TRBJ1-6
clone size: .
CDR3 protein: CASREFGTNNSPLHF
CDR3 DNA: TGTGCCAGCAGGGAATTCGGGACAAATAATTCACCCCTCCACTTT

D gene: .
CDR3 length: 13
V gene: TRBV5-4
J gene: TRBJ2-1
clone size: .
CDR3 protein: CASSLATKDEQFF
CDR3 DNA: TGTGCCAGCAGCTTGGCGACAAAAGATGAGCAGTTCTTC

D gene: .
CDR3 length: 11
V gene: TRBV9
J gene: TRBJ1-2
clone size: .
CDR3 protein: CASADNYGYTF
CDR3 DNA: TGTGCCAGCGCGGATAACTATGGCTACACCTTC

D gene: TRBD1
CDR3 length: 15
V gene: TRBV11-1
J gene: TRBJ1-2
clone size: .
CDR3 protein: CASSLEPRGRDGYTF
CDR3 DNA: TGTGCCAGCAGCTTAGAACCCAGGGGGCGCGATGGCTACACCTTC

D gene: TRBD1
CDR3 length: 16
V gene: TRBV13
J gene: TRBJ1-1
clone size: .
CDR3 protein: CASSVLGKGAAAEAFF
CDR3 DNA: TGTGCCAGCAGCGTTTTAGGGAAGGGGGCCGCCGCTGAAGCTTTCTTT

D gene: .
CDR3 length: 17
V gene: TRBV29-1
J gene: TRBJ2-3
clone size: .
CDR3 protein: CSVANMGLPTRTDTQYF
CDR3 DNA: TGCAGCGTCGCAAATATGGGACTTCCTACACGCACAGATACGCAGTATTTT

D gene: .
CDR3 length: 15
V gene: TRBV25-1
J gene: TRBJ2-2
clone size: .
CDR3 protein: CASSGGDTYTGELFF
CDR3 DNA: TGTGCCAGCAGTGGTGGGGACACCTACACCGGGGAGCTGTTTTTT

D gene: .
CDR3 length: 14
V gene: TRBV5-1
J gene: TRBJ2-1
clone size: .
CDR3 protein: CASSFVFGNNEQFF
CDR3 DNA: TGCGCCAGCAGCTTCGTGTTCGGGAACAATGAGCAGTTCTTC

D gene: .
CDR3 length: 13
V gene: TRBV7-9
J gene: TRBJ1-1
clone size: few
CDR3 protein: CASSLWAYTEAFF
CDR3 DNA: TGTGCCAGCAGCTTATGGGCCTACACTGAAGCTTTCTTT

D gene: .
CDR3 length: 15
V gene: TRBV3-1/TRBV3-2
J gene: TRBJ1-4
clone size: once
CDR3 protein: CASSLSRGGAEKLFF
CDR3 DNA: TGTGCCAGCAGCCTTTCACGGGGGGGGGCTGAAAAACTGTTTTTT

D gene: TRBD2
CDR3 length: 15
V gene: TRBV7-9
J gene: TRBJ2-3
clone size: .
CDR3 protein: CASSPTSGSLGAQYF
CDR3 DNA: TGTGCCAGCAGCCCGACTAGCGGGAGCCTAGGGGCGCAGTATTTT

D gene: TRBD1
CDR3 length: 13
V gene: TRBV7-3
J gene: TRBJ1-2
clone size: .
CDR3 protein: CASSRDRGTGYTF
CDR3 DNA: TGTGCCAGCAGCCGCGACAGGGGAACTGGCTACACCTTC

D gene: .
CDR3 length: 13
V gene: TRBV6-5
J gene: TRBJ1-2
clone size: .
CDR3 protein: CASRVDRKYGYTF
CDR3 DNA: TGTGCCAGCAGAGTGGACAGAAAATATGGCTACACCTTC

D gene: .
CDR3 length: 15
V gene: TRBV24-1
J gene: TRBJ2-1
clone size: once
CDR3 protein: CATSDLEQGNNEQFF
CDR3 DNA: TGTGCCACCAGTGATTTAGAACAGGGCAACAATGAGCAGTTCTTC

D gene: TRBD1
CDR3 length: 12
V gene: TRBV24-1
J gene: TRBJ2-1
clone size: few
CDR3 protein: CATSGVGQASIF
CDR3 DNA: TGTGCCACCAGTGGCGTAGGACAGGCTTCGATCTTC

D gene: .
CDR3 length: 14
V gene: TRBV28
J gene: TRBJ1-5
clone size: .
CDR3 protein: CASSRQDNYQPQHF
CDR3 DNA: TGTGCCAGCAGTCGCCAAGACAACTATCAGCCCCAGCATTTT

D gene: .
CDR3 length: 14
V gene: TRBV2
J gene: TRBJ1-5
clone size: .
CDR3 protein: CASSYSGGNQPQHF
CDR3 DNA: TGTGCCAGCAGTTACAGTGGTGGCAATCAGCCCCAGCATTTT